These T cell receptor beta chains were read from a single sample in a study of T-cell memory formation after mild COVID-19. MiXCR, applied by TCRdb to the 5' RACE reads, yields one record per CDR3 protein. The table records 58,000 or so distinct CDR3 sequences, 25% to 30% of them present only once. Sample: PBMCs or a T cell subset sorted from them (not recorded which). Receptor source: a man between 18 and 29 years old who had mild COVID-19 (a few samples of this study predate the infection). Cell type and time point are not known. Each CDR3 is given with its conserved first and last residue. The D gene is left open where the match is weak. Only some rows state a clone size, as once, few, many or a class for expanded clones.

CDR3 protein	CDR3 DNA	J gene	V gene	D gene	clone size
CASSLTSRGLEQYF	TGTGCCAGCAGTTTAACTAGCCGGGGCCTCGAGCAGTACTTC	TRBJ2-7	TRBV6-2/TRBV6-3	NA	few
CASSFGGQGEGNTEAFF	TGTGCCAGCAGCTTTGGAGGACAGGGAGAAGGGAACACTGAAGCTTTCTTT	TRBJ1-1	TRBV5-4	TRBD1	NA
CSVVRSTDTQYF	TGCAGCGTTGTCAGAAGCACAGATACGCAGTATTTT	TRBJ2-3	TRBV29-1	NA	few
CASSLIGDRVEGYTF	TGTGCCAGCAGCTTAATTGGGGACAGGGTAGAAGGCTACACCTTC	TRBJ1-2	TRBV7-2	TRBD1	NA
CASSPGRKETQYF	TGTGCCAGCAGCCCGGGACGGAAAGAGACCCAGTACTTC	TRBJ2-5	TRBV12-3/TRBV12-4	NA	few
CASSMLGGDTQYF	TGTGCCAGCAGTATGCTTGGGGGGGATACGCAGTATTTT	TRBJ2-3	TRBV12-3/TRBV12-4	NA	NA
CASRLDVMSTEAFF	TGTGCCAGCAGGTTGGACGTAATGAGCACTGAAGCTTTCTTT	TRBJ1-1	TRBV9	NA	NA
CASSVVVGSTDTQYF	TGTGCCAGCAGCGTAGTGGTGGGAAGCACAGATACGCAGTATTTT	TRBJ2-3	TRBV9	NA	NA
CASSHGSSYNEQFF	TGTGCCAGCAGCCACGGGTCATCCTACAATGAGCAGTTCTTC	TRBJ2-1	TRBV6-2/TRBV6-3	NA	NA
CASSEAGRGELFF	TGTGCCAGCAGTGAGGCGGGTCGCGGGGAGCTGTTTTTT	TRBJ2-2	TRBV25-1	NA	NA
CASSFSSGEKGYTF	TGCGCCAGCAGCTTCTCTTCGGGGGAGAAAGGCTACACCTTC	TRBJ1-2	TRBV5-1	NA	NA
CASSPRGLMNEQFF	TGTGCCAGCAGCCCTAGGGGGCTCATGAATGAGCAGTTCTTC	TRBJ2-1	TRBV9	TRBD1	few
CASSLIRDNEQFF	TGCGCCAGCAGCTTGATCAGGGACAATGAGCAGTTCTTC	TRBJ2-1	TRBV5-1	NA	few
CASSLGGPRTGELFF	TGTGCCAGCAGTCTCGGGGGACCTCGGACCGGGGAGCTGTTTTTT	TRBJ2-2	TRBV6-5	NA	NA
CASGRSGTYNEQFF	TGTGCCAGTGGGCGTAGCGGGACCTACAATGAGCAGTTCTTC	TRBJ2-1	TRBV19	TRBD2	few
CASSPPGTGELFF	TGTGCTAGCAGCCCGCCAGGGACCGGGGAGCTGTTTTTT	TRBJ2-2	TRBV5-4	NA	few
CASSIQGAGANVLTF	TGTGCCAGCAGTATTCAGGGGGCTGGGGCCAACGTCCTGACTTTC	TRBJ2-6	TRBV5-6	TRBD1	NA
CASSYRSNSPLHF	TGTGCCAGCAGTTACAGGAGCAATTCACCCCTCCACTTT	TRBJ1-6	TRBV6-5	NA	NA
CASSRPDTQYF	TGTGCCAGCAGTCGGCCAGATACGCAGTATTTT	TRBJ2-3	TRBV6-2/TRBV6-3	NA	many
CSVEITGTLPYEQYF	TGCAGCGTTGAGATCACCGGGACCTTACCCTACGAGCAGTACTTC	TRBJ2-7	TRBV29-1	NA	few
CASSLAGLEGNEQYF	TGTGCCAGCAGTTTAGCGGGACTGGAAGGGAACGAGCAGTACTTC	TRBJ2-7	TRBV12-3/TRBV12-4	NA	NA
CASSFAGTESNEQFF	TGCGCCAGCAGCTTCGCCGGGACGGAGAGCAATGAGCAGTTCTTC	TRBJ2-1	TRBV5-1	NA	NA
CASSPLAGEETQYF	TGTGCCAGCAGCCCTCTAGCGGGGGAAGAGACCCAGTACTTC	TRBJ2-5	TRBV6-2/TRBV6-3	TRBD2	few
CSVEEDRGRSYNEQFF	TGCAGCGTTGAAGAAGATCGCGGGCGCTCCTACAATGAGCAGTTCTTC	TRBJ2-1	TRBV29-1	NA	many
CASSPGTSGVGGELFF	TGTGCCAGCAGCCCCGGGACTAGCGGGGTTGGCGGGGAGCTGTTTTTT	TRBJ2-2	TRBV9	TRBD2	NA
CASMDWRSYEQYF	TGTGCCAGCATGGATTGGAGGTCCTACGAGCAGTACTTC	TRBJ2-7	TRBV25-1	NA	few
CASSPTGADTQYF	TGTGCCAGCAGCCCGACAGGGGCAGATACGCAGTATTTT	TRBJ2-3	TRBV5-6	TRBD1	NA
CSVEKVGVETEAFF	TGCAGCGTTGAGAAGGTGGGTGTTGAGACTGAAGCTTTCTTT	TRBJ1-1	TRBV29-1	NA	NA
CASSLPASGGTQETQYF	TGTGCCAGCAGCTTACCGGCTAGCGGGGGTACGCAAGAGACCCAGTACTTC	TRBJ2-5	TRBV7-9	TRBD2	NA
CASSLGQGGRPQHF	TGTGCCAGCAGTCTGGGACAGGGGGGTAGGCCCCAGCATTTT	TRBJ1-5	TRBV27	TRBD1	few
CASRRSDNVHSETQYF	TGTGCCAGCCGAAGGTCGGACAATGTACACTCGGAGACCCAGTACTTC	TRBJ2-5	TRBV6-5	NA	few
CASSLARGGEQFF	TGTGCCAGCAGCTTGGCCCGGGGCGGTGAGCAGTTCTTC	TRBJ2-1	TRBV5-5	NA	NA
CASSYDSYNEQFF	TGTGCCAGCAGTTACGACAGCTACAATGAGCAGTTCTTC	TRBJ2-1	TRBV6-2/TRBV6-3	NA	many
CASSPDVQTSRSQPQHF	TGTGCCAGCAGTCCGGACGTACAGACTTCAAGGAGTCAGCCCCAGCATTTT	TRBJ1-5	TRBV7-8	NA	NA
CASSLTGTDDNEQFF	TGTGCCAGCAGCTTGACCGGGACAGATGACAATGAGCAGTTCTTC	TRBJ2-1	TRBV7-8	TRBD1	many
CASSLETEYEQYF	TGTGCCAGCAGCCTCGAGACCGAATACGAGCAGTACTTC	TRBJ2-7	TRBV13	NA	few
CASSQGTGNVGYEQYF	TGCGCCAGCAGCCAAGGGACAGGGAACGTCGGCTACGAGCAGTACTTC	TRBJ2-7	TRBV4-3	TRBD1	few
CSVDDGGDYGYTF	TGCAGCGTTGACGACGGGGGAGACTATGGCTACACCTTC	TRBJ1-2	TRBV29-1	NA	NA
CSVGTPSVHEQFF	TGCAGCGTTGGGACCCCTTCCGTCCATGAGCAGTTCTTC	TRBJ2-1	TRBV29-1	NA	NA
CASSSQGDTQYF	TGTGCCAGCAGCTCTCAGGGAGATACGCAGTATTTT	TRBJ2-3	TRBV7-2	NA	few
CASSPSRDEGGNEKLFF	TGTGCCAGCAGCCCATCCCGCGATGAGGGAGGGAATGAAAAACTGTTTTTT	TRBJ1-4	TRBV12-3/TRBV12-4	NA	NA
CASSLTGASRIQETQYF	TGTGCCAGCAGTTTAACAGGTGCTAGTAGAATCCAAGAGACCCAGTACTTC	TRBJ2-5	TRBV12-3/TRBV12-4	NA	NA
CASSTLRIAGPFF	TGTGCCAGCAGCACCCTCCGAATTGCCGGGCCGTTCTTC	TRBJ2-1	TRBV11-2	NA	NA
CASSQDTGGGNEKLFF	TGTGCCAGCAGCCAAGATACGGGGGGCGGTAATGAAAAACTGTTTTTT	TRBJ1-4	TRBV14	NA	NA
CASSSSGVNYGYTF	TGTGCCAGCAGTTCATCAGGGGTTAACTATGGCTACACCTTC	TRBJ1-2	TRBV27	NA	NA
CASQLTQGNTEAFF	TGTGCCAGTCAACTCACTCAGGGGAACACTGAAGCTTTCTTT	TRBJ1-1	TRBV12-3/TRBV12-4	NA	few
CASSYSRPGGHSNQPQHF	TGTGCCAGCAGTTACTCGAGGCCAGGGGGACATAGCAATCAGCCCCAGCATTTT	TRBJ1-5	TRBV6-5	TRBD1	few
CASSQDGRGITSNQPQHF	TGTGCCAGCAGCCAAGATGGCAGGGGCATTACGAGCAATCAGCCCCAGCATTTT	TRBJ1-5	TRBV14	NA	few
CASSLGQGANQPQHF	TGTGCCAGCAGTTTAGGGCAGGGGGCCAATCAGCCCCAGCATTTT	TRBJ1-5	TRBV12-3/TRBV12-4	TRBD1	NA
CASTIGLYYEQYF	TGTGCCAGCACCATCGGGCTTTACTACGAGCAGTACTTC	TRBJ2-7	TRBV6-1	NA	NA
CASSEIGNQPQHF	TGTGCCAGCAGCGAGATTGGGAATCAGCCCCAGCATTTT	TRBJ1-5	TRBV9	NA	few
CASSLTGRREQFF	TGTGCCAGCAGCTTAACGGGGCGCCGGGAGCAGTTCTTC	TRBJ2-1	TRBV7-2	NA	NA
CASSLVGQRWGFTYYGYTF	TGCGCCAGCAGCTTGGTGGGACAGAGGTGGGGATTTACTTACTATGGCTACACCTTC	TRBJ1-2	TRBV5-1	TRBD1	few
CSVSTGLWEQYF	TGCAGCGTGTCGACGGGGCTCTGGGAGCAGTACTTC	TRBJ2-7	TRBV29-1	NA	NA
CASSDSTTGELFF	TGTGCCAGCAGTGACTCGACTACCGGGGAGCTGTTTTTT	TRBJ2-2	TRBV6-4	NA	NA